These T cell receptor beta chains were read from a single sample in a study of T cell responses to AZD1222 COVID-19 vaccine. This table comes from immunoSEQ multiplex PCR, and its TCRdb copy is limited to in-frame clones, with some not included. The table records 140,000 to 150,000 clones, about 90% of them present only once. Sample: peripheral blood, taken 28 days after the second AZD1222 dose. The receptors were gathered from an adult who received the AZD1222 COVID-19 vaccine. Each CDR3 is given with its conserved first and last residue. D genes are given only for firm matches. Clone size is given for some rows only: seen once, a few or many times, or a class if the clone is expanded.

>.|TRBJ1-3|TRBV19|.
TGTGCCGTCTCCCCCCTGGGGCAGCAGGGAAACACCATATATTTT
CAVSPLGQQGNTIYF
>.|TRBJ2-3|TRBV19|.
TGTGCCAGTAGCGACTCCGGGACCCAGGAGGCAGATACGCAGTATTTT
CASSDSGTQEADTQYF
>.|TRBJ2-1|TRBV28|TRBD2
TGTGCCAGCAGTCCAAAGCGGGAGGGAAATCTTCTTAGCTCCTACAATGAGCAGTTCTTC
CASSPKREGNLLSSYNEQFF
>.|TRBJ1-4|TRBV27|TRBD1
TGTGCCAGCAGTCCTGGGACAGGGAGTGAAAAACTGTTTTTT
CASSPGTGSEKLFF
>few|TRBJ1-1|TRBV24-1|.
TGTGCCACCAGTGAGGGGAACACTGAAGCTTTCTTT
CATSEGNTEAFF
>.|TRBJ1-5|TRBV28|.
TGTGCCAGCAGGCAGGGAAGCAATCAGCCCCAGCATTTT
CASRQGSNQPQHF
>.|TRBJ2-2|TRBV18|TRBD2
TGTGCCAGCTTCCGACCGACTAGCGGATACTTTGGGGAGCTGTTTTTT
CASFRPTSGYFGELFF
>once|TRBJ2-3|TRBV29-1|.
TGCAGCGTTGAAGCCTCGACGGTAGATACGCAGTATTTT
CSVEASTVDTQYF
>.|TRBJ1-1|TRBV19|.
TGTGCCAGTAGTATAGGGGCGGGACGGATGAACACTGAAGCTTTCTTT
CASSIGAGRMNTEAFF
>.|TRBJ1-2|TRBV28|.
TGTGCCAGCAGTCCCTTGGGAATGGTTAACTATGGCTACACCTTC
CASSPLGMVNYGYTF
>.|TRBJ1-5|TRBV7-8|.
TGTGCCAGCAGCTTAGAACGGGCAGGGTATAGCAATCAGCCCCAGCATTTT
CASSLERAGYSNQPQHF
>.|TRBJ2-1|TRBV6-2/TRBV6-3|.
TGTGCCAGCAGTTATTCGACGGCCCGGGGTGAGCAGTTCTTC
CASSYSTARGEQFF
>once|TRBJ1-1|TRBV10-3|TRBD1
TGTGCCATCAGGGGACAGTTGGGGACTGAAGCTTTCTTT
CAIRGQLGTEAFF
>.|TRBJ2-5|TRBV19|.
TGTGCCAGTAGTATGGTGGAGGGAGCTGGGGCGACCCAGTACTTC
CASSMVEGAGATQYF
>.|TRBJ1-3|TRBV18|.
TGTGCCAGCTCACCACCGGGAACCTCTGGAAACACCATATATTTT
CASSPPGTSGNTIYF
>.|TRBJ1-2|TRBV27|.
TGTGCCAGCAGTCCGGGGACGGCTGGCTACACCTTC
CASSPGTAGYTF
>.|TRBJ1-1|TRBV28|.
TGTGCCAGCAGTTCCTTTGGGGAGACTGAAGCTTTCTTT
CASSSFGETEAFF
>.|TRBJ1-3|TRBV2|TRBD1
TGTGCCAGCAGCTTCGGACAGGGGCGCGGAGGAAACACCATATATTTT
CASSFGQGRGGNTIYF
>.|TRBJ1-6|TRBV5-1|.
TGCGCCAGCAGCCAGGGTTCCTATAATTCACCCCTCCACTTT
CASSQGSYNSPLHF
>.|TRBJ2-7|TRBV28|TRBD2
TGTGCCAGCAGGCTGGCGGGGGATTCCTACGAGCAGTACTTC
CASRLAGDSYEQYF
>.|TRBJ1-2|TRBV12-5|.
TGTGCTAGTGGGTCAAACTATGGCTACACCTTC
CASGSNYGYTF
>.|TRBJ2-4|TRBV7-2|TRBD2
TGTGCCAGCAGCTTTAGCGGGAGCGCCTCGATTCAGTACTTC
CASSFSGSASIQYF
>few|TRBJ1-2|TRBV6-5|.
TGTGCCAGCAGCCCAGTTCGCCACCATGGCTACACCTTC
CASSPVRHHGYTF
>.|TRBJ2-2|TRBV7-7|TRBD2
TGTGCCAGCAGCTTAGTTGCGGGGGACAACACCGGGGAGCTGTTTTTT
CASSLVAGDNTGELFF
>.|TRBJ2-2|TRBV6-2/TRBV6-3|TRBD2
TGTGCCAGCAGTCGGGGGGGACTCTTGAACACCGGGGAGCTGTTTTTT
CASSRGGLLNTGELFF
>.|TRBJ2-7|TRBV7-2|.
TGTGCCAGCAGCCCGGGACCGTCCTCCTACGAGCAGTACTTC
CASSPGPSSYEQYF
>.|TRBJ2-7|TRBV28|.
TGTGCCAGCAGTTTACGGTTGGCCCCCTACGAGCAGTACTTC
CASSLRLAPYEQYF
>.|TRBJ2-2|TRBV10-3|TRBD2
TGTGCCACGTCGCGACTGGGACTAGCGGGAGGGCTGGACACCGGGGAGCTGTTTTTT
CATSRLGLAGGLDTGELFF
>.|TRBJ2-1|TRBV19|.
TGTGCCAGTACTGAGGGTGGGAATGAGCAGTTCTTC
CASTEGGNEQFF
>.|TRBJ1-1|TRBV28|.
TGTGCCAGCAGCTTCCCGGGGCCTCAAATACCGACGGCGTTT
CASSFPGPQIPTAF
>.|TRBJ2-1|TRBV27|TRBD2
TGTGCCAGCAGTCTAGCGGGAGGGCCGGACAATGAGCAGTTCTTC
CASSLAGGPDNEQFF
>.|TRBJ1-1|TRBV10-3|.
TGTGCCATCAGTGAAAGAGGGGATGGCACTGAAGCTTTCTTT
CAISERGDGTEAFF
>.|TRBJ2-2|TRBV9|.
TGTGCCAGCAGCGTAGACAGCACCGGGGAGCTGTTTTTT
CASSVDSTGELFF
>.|TRBJ1-5|TRBV6-2/TRBV6-3|.
TGTGCCAGCAGTTACTCCCAGGGTCATAGCAATCAGCCCCAGCATTTT
CASSYSQGHSNQPQHF
>.|TRBJ2-7|TRBV24-1|TRBD1
TGTGCCACCAGTGAGACAGGGGCCTACGAGCAGTACTTC
CATSETGAYEQYF
>.|TRBJ1-5|TRBV19|.
TGTGCCAGTAGAGAGGACAGAGCTAATCAGCCCCAGCATTTT
CASREDRANQPQHF
>.|TRBJ2-1|TRBV5-6|.
TGTGCCAGCAGCTTCAAGGGGGGCGCCTACAATGAGCAGTTCTTC
CASSFKGGAYNEQFF
>.|TRBJ1-5|TRBV19|TRBD1
TGTGCCAGTCGAGGACAGGGGGCGGGTCAGCCCCAGCATTTT
CASRGQGAGQPQHF
>.|TRBJ1-4|TRBV19|.
TGTGCCAGTGGAAACAGGGTCCGGGCAAAACTGTTTTTT
CASGNRVRAKLFF
>once|TRBJ2-5|TRBV14|.
TGTGCCAGCAGCCAAGATCGGGGTGTAACCCAGTACTTC
CASSQDRGVTQYF
>.|TRBJ2-1|TRBV18|.
TGTGCCAGCTCACCACCCCGGCAGGGGGAGCGGGCGGGTGAGCAGTTCTTC
CASSPPRQGERAGEQFF
>.|TRBJ2-7|TRBV7-9|TRBD1
TGTGCCAGCAGCCCTAGAGGGGGTTCTGCGACAGGGGCTTTAGAGCAGTACTTC
CASSPRGGSATGALEQYF
>.|TRBJ2-2|TRBV20-1|.
TGCAGTGCTACGGTCGGCGGGGAGCTGTTTTTT
CSATVGGELFF
>.|TRBJ2-3|TRBV4-2|TRBD2
TGTGCCAGCAGCCAAGATTTGAGCGGGAGGTCCCTCCGAAGCACAGATACGCAGTATTTT
CASSQDLSGRSLRSTDTQYF
>.|TRBJ2-7|TRBV6-5|.
TGTGCCAGCAGAACTACATACGACTCCTACGAGCAGTACTTC
CASRTTYDSYEQYF
>.|TRBJ1-1|TRBV30|.
TGTGCCTGGAGTCTTGGTACTGAAGCTTTCTTT
CAWSLGTEAFF